This T cell receptor (beta chain) was retrieved from a study of CD8 T cells in Susac syndrome. V was trimmed by 2 bases and J by 4 bases, leaving 18 bases between them. The CDR3 loop spans 16 amino acids. CDR1 is SGDLS and CDR2 is YYNGEE in the germline V gene. RNA totalling about 0.5 to 1 ug underwent reverse transcription with random hexamers. A single record per CDR3 protein comes from TCRdb applying MiXCR to the immunoSEQ multiplex PCR reads. The table has 70,000 to 100,000 distinct CDR3 sequences, about 96% seen once. This clonotype is a singleton in its sample. This clonotype was sampled from a human donor with Susac syndrome. The sample taken for sequencing was CD8+ T cells from PBMCs. V and J are TRBV9 and TRBJ1-1; D may be TRBD1 (5 bases). CDR3 in DNA: TGTGCCAGCAGCGTCGGGACCCCGGGACGGGGCACTGAAGCTTTCTTT. Residues: CASSVGTPGRGTEAFF. The full variable domain, rest sourced from reference TRBV9 and TRBJ1-1, is DSGVTQTPKHLITATGQRVTLRCSPRSGDLSVYWYQQSLDQGLQFLIQYYNGEERAKGNILERFSAQQFPDLHSELNLSSLELGDSALYFCASSVGTPGRGTEAFFGQGTRLTVV.